The 12 T cell receptor beta chains listed next were all sequenced from one sample in a study of CD8 T cells in Susac syndrome. An amount of RNA that ranged from roughly 0.5 to 1 ug was reverse transcribed with random hexamers. TCRdb reanalysed the immunoSEQ multiplex PCR reads using MiXCR and keeps one entry per CDR3 protein. The sample has 170,000 or so distinct CDR3 sequences; 90% to 96% are singletons. Sequencing input: CD4+ T cells from PBMCs. All receptors derive from a human donor with Susac syndrome.

V and J are TRBV19 and TRBJ1-1, with D unclear. This CDR3 spans 14 amino acids. With 7 bases removed from V and 1 base from J, the gap between germline ends came to 13 bases. The germline V gene encodes CDR1 LNHDA and CDR2 SQIVND (reference sequence). The DNA for the CDR3 is TGTGCCAGTACTAATCTTCCCCGGAACACTGAAGCTTTCTTT. It is translated as CASTNLPRNTEAFF.

The chain combines TRBV4-3 with TRBJ2-4, with D perhaps TRBD2 (5 bases). The V end lost 4 bases, the J end lost 0 bases, and 7 bases lay between the germline ends. This CDR3 contains 14 residues. CDR1 is LGHNA, CDR2 YSLEER, per germline. The CDR3 here is CASSPGIAKNIQYF. The CDR3 DNA reads TGCGCCAGCAGCCCCGGGATAGCCAAAAACATTCAGTACTTC.

The chain joins TRBV4-1 to TRBJ2-1; D remains unclear. CDR1 is MGHRA and CDR2 is YSYEKL in the germline V gene. The CDR3 runs to 16 residues. The V and J ends lost 2 bases and 0 bases respectively, with 11 bases between them. CDR3 DNA sequence: TGCGCCAGCAGCCAAAGCCCCGGCCGCTCCTACAATGAGCAGTTCTTC. Translated, it gives CASSQSPGRSYNEQFF.

The gene calls are TRBV20-1 and TRBJ2-7; no clear D. V was shortened by 5 bases and J by 3 bases, with 14 bases between the two germline ends. Germline V CDR1 and CDR2: DFQATT, SNEGSKA (reference sequence). The CDR3 loop spans 13 amino acids. Here the CDR3 reads CSARAGSYYEQYV. The CDR3, as DNA: TGCAGTGCTCGCGCAGGATCCTACTACGAGCAGTACGTC.

The chain links TRBV6-1 to TRBJ1-5; D call uncertain. This CDR3 has 14 amino acids. Trimming pared 2 bases from V and 9 bases from J, leaving 14 bases between. The germline CDR1 and CDR2 sequences are MNHNS and SASEGT. The CDR3 region is CASSEMLDLGPQHF. CDR3 in DNA: TGTGCCAGCAGTGAAATGCTGGACTTAGGGCCCCAGCATTTT.

The DNA of the CDR3 is TGTGCCTGGAGTAGGAACATAGGCGAGCAGTACTTC. It specifies CAWSRNIGEQYF. The chain is built from TRBV30 and TRBJ2-7; no firm D call. The germline CDR1 and CDR2 sequences are GTSNPN and SVGIG (reference sequence). With 2 bases removed from V and 6 bases from J, the gap between germline ends came to 11 bases. CDR3 size: 12 residues.

The chain links TRBV27 to TRBJ2-3; 16 bases align to TRBD2. From germline, CDR1 is MNHEY and CDR2 SMNVEV (reference sequence). The CDR3 sequence is 15 residues long. Unmatched junction bases numbered 2, after V lost 6 bases and J lost 5 bases. The CDR3 bases are TGTGCCAGCAGGGGACTAGCGGGGGGGCAAGATACGCAGTATTTT. Its translation: CASRGLAGGQDTQYF.

The chain's CDR3 is CASSLRQGDGYTF. The CDR3 region has the DNA TGTGCCAGCAGCCTCCGACAGGGTGATGGCTACACCTTC. This rearrangement joins TRBV3-1 to TRBJ1-2; TRBD1 aligns across 7 bases. After removal of 4 bases from V and 6 bases from J, the junction contained 5 bases not matched to a gene. The CDR3 covers 13 residues. Looked up from germline, CDR1 is LGHDT and CDR2 is YNNKEL (reference sequence).

The J gene is TRBJ1-5, the V gene TRBV19, with D tentatively TRBD1 (5 bases). The CDR3 runs to 14 residues. V lost 4 bases, J lost 3 bases, and 10 bases lay in between. The germline V gene encodes CDR1 LNHDA and CDR2 SQIVND (reference sequence). This CDR3 reads CASSRDGANQPQHF. CDR3 DNA sequence: TGTGCCAGTAGTAGGGACGGAGCCAATCAGCCCCAGCATTTT. Drawing the rest from reference TRBV19 and TRBJ1-5, the complete variable domain is DGGITQSPKYLFRKEGQNVTLSCEQNLNHDAMYWYRQDPGQGLRLIYYSQIVNDFQKGDIAEGYSVSREKKESFPLTVTSAQKNPTAFYLCASSRDGANQPQHFGDGTRLSIL.

The chain uses TRBV7-8 and TRBJ2-7; no clear D gene. CDR3 size: 15 residues. V lost 4 bases to trimming and J lost 0 bases, with 13 bases between them. Germline-derived CDR1 and CDR2 are SGHVS and FQNEAQ. This CDR3 is CASSSGSRTSYEQYF. The CDR3, as DNA: TGTGCCAGCAGCTCCGGGTCCCGGACCTCCTACGAGCAGTACTTC.

For the CDR3, the DNA is TGTGCCAGCAGCTCCCCTCCAGAGACCCAGTACTTC. Encoded protein: CASSSPPETQYF. The chain carries TRBV7-2 and TRBJ2-5; the D is unclear. V was clipped by 4 bases and J by 4 bases, with 7 bases between them. The CDR3 is 12 amino acids. Germline assignment: CDR1 SGHTA and CDR2 FQGNSA.

This clonotype appeared a single time. This rearrangement joins TRBV20-1 to TRBJ2-3, with D perhaps TRBD1 (5 bases). The ends were cut back, 0 bases at V and 1 base at J, with 14 bases in the middle. The CDR3 is made up of 16 amino acids. Germline assignment: CDR1 DFQATT and CDR2 SNEGSKA (reference sequence). The CDR3 reads CSARDKTAQRTDTQYF. CDR3 DNA: TGCAGTGCTAGAGACAAGACAGCGCAACGCACAGATACGCAGTATTTT.